The 16 T cell receptor beta chains given below trace back to one sample, sequenced in a study of blood T cell repertoires in COVID-19. Assay: immunoSEQ multiplex PCR; the TCRdb copy retains only in-frame clones and omits some. The sample lists around 190,000 clones, around 80% occurring once. The sequenced sample consisted of peripheral blood. All receptors derive from a human donor in a cohort sampled during active COVID-19.

V usage is TRBV5-6 and J usage is TRBJ2-1; 9 bases are shared with TRBD1. The length of the CDR3 is 15 residues. Per the germline V gene, CDR1 is SGHDT and CDR2 is YYEEEE. J gave up 6 bases and V 1 base, and 5 bases lay outside the gene matches. The CDR3 DNA sequence: TGTGCCAGCAGCTTGTTGGGACAGGGTAGCAATGAGCAGTTCTTC. This gives the protein CASSLLGQGSNEQFF.

This chain joins TRBV6-5 and TRBJ2-1; no firm D call. The V and J ends lost 5 bases and 8 bases respectively, with 10 bases between them. Germline V gene lookup returns CDR1 MNHEY and CDR2 SVGAGI. This CDR3 is built from 12 residues. CDR3 loop: CASSSRGDEQFF. DNA for the CDR3: TGTGCCAGCAGTAGCCGCGGCGATGAGCAGTTCTTC.

The chain recombines TRBV6-5 with TRBJ2-3; 11 bases match TRBD2. This CDR3 region has 15 residues. The germline CDR1 and CDR2 sequences are MNHEY and SVGAGI. The junction had 7 bases not matched to a gene; V was cut back by 5 bases and J by 6 bases. The CDR3 here is CASSTLAGGSDTQYF. The DNA for the CDR3 is TGTGCCAGCAGTACCTTAGCGGGAGGGTCGGATACGCAGTATTTT.

The chain combines TRBV6-2 or TRBV6-3 with TRBJ2-3, with 8 bases aligning to TRBD2. The CDR3 loop spans 16 amino acids. With V trimmed by 2 bases and J by 4 bases, 8 bases remained unmatched. Germline CDR1 and CDR2: MNHEY and SVGEGT. The chain's CDR3 is CASSYMAGGSADTQYF. In DNA form, the CDR3 reads TGTGCCAGCAGTTACATGGCGGGAGGCTCTGCAGATACGCAGTATTTT.

The chain couples TRBV2 to TRBJ2-1, with 11 bases that match TRBD2. This CDR3 is built from 17 residues. Germline V gene sequence: CDR1 SNHLY, CDR2 FYNNEI. J was trimmed by 0 bases and V by 7 bases; bases with no gene match: 8. The CDR3 coding sequence is TGTGCCAGCAAAGGGACTAGCGGTCCGAGCTCCTACAATGAGCAGTTCTTC. The encoded protein is CASKGTSGPSSYNEQFF. The whole variable domain, remainder taken from reference TRBV2 and TRBJ2-1, is EPEVTQTPSHQVTQMGQEVILRCVPISNHLYFYWYRQILGQKVEFLVSFYNNEISEKSEIFDDQFSVERPDGSNFTLKIRSTKLEDSAMYFCASKGTSGPSSYNEQFFGPGTRLTVL.

The genes are TRBV24-1 and TRBJ2-1, with unresolved D. CDR1 and CDR2 (germline): KGHDR, SFDVKD. V lost 3 bases to trimming and J lost 4 bases, with 6 bases between them. CDR3 length: 13 residues. CDR3 nucleotide sequence: TGTGCCACCAGTGATCCGAGTTACAATGAGCAGTTCTTC. Residues: CATSDPSYNEQFF.

The rearrangement joins TRBV18 to TRBJ2-7; 8 nucleotides align to TRBD1. CDR1 is KGHSH, CDR2 LQKENI, per germline. This CDR3 contains 14 residues. V was pared by 6 bases and J by 5 bases, with 9 bases of the junction left unmatched. The CDR3 protein is CASSPRDRSHEQYF. In nucleotides, the CDR3 is TGTGCCAGCTCCCCCCGGGACAGGTCCCACGAGCAGTACTTC.

The V and J genes are TRBV4-1 and TRBJ2-3; tentatively, D is TRBD2 (6 bases). V lost 8 bases and J lost 5, with 14 bases in between. The CDR3 covers 13 residues. Germline-derived CDR1 and CDR2 are MGHRA and YSYEKL. The CDR3: CASGGAGLDTQYF. The CDR3 DNA reads TGCGCCAGCGGCGGGGCGGGGCTAGATACGCAGTATTTT.

In DNA form, the CDR3 reads TGTGCCAGTAGTATAGAGGCAGGCCCATACGAGCAGTACTTC. This gives the protein CASSIEAGPYEQYF. The chain is built from TRBV19 and TRBJ2-7; D unclear. The V end was cut by 0 bases, the J end by 4 bases, with 10 bases between. The CDR3 contains 14 residues. The germline gives CDR1 LNHDA, CDR2 SQIVND (reference sequence). Using reference TRBV19 and TRBJ2-7 for the parts outside the CDR3, the full variable domain is DGGITQSPKYLFRKEGQNVTLSCEQNLNHDAMYWYRQDPGQGLRLIYYSQIVNDFQKGDIAEGYSVSREKKESFPLTVTSAQKNPTAFYLCASSIEAGPYEQYFGPGTRLTVT.

This chain uses TRBV2 with TRBJ2-6; TRBD1 agrees at 8 bases. Germline assignment: CDR1 SNHLY and CDR2 FYNNEI. The CDR3 sequence is 18 residues long. J was trimmed by 0 bases and V by 4 bases; bases with no gene match: 8. CDR3: CASSGRQGSGSGANVLTF. In nucleotides, the CDR3 is TGTGCCAGCAGTGGCCGACAGGGGTCGGGCTCTGGGGCCAACGTCCTGACTTTC.

The chain recombines TRBV7-2 with TRBJ2-3; 11 nucleotides line up with TRBD2. CDR1 is SGHTA, CDR2 FQGNSA, per germline. The CDR3 covers 16 residues. The V and J ends lost 2 bases and 4 bases, in that order; junction bases with no gene match: 5. The CDR3 sequence: CASSLIGTSGPDTQYF. CDR3 bases: TGTGCCAGCAGCTTAATTGGGACTAGCGGACCAGATACGCAGTATTTT.

The V gene is TRBV5-1, the J gene TRBJ2-2; 9 bases align to TRBD2. Germline V gene lookup returns CDR1 SGHRS and CDR2 YFSETQ. The J segment lost 2 bases and the V segment lost 1 base, leaving 6 bases of the junction unmatched. CDR3 length: 17 residues. The CDR3 region has the DNA TGCGCCAGCAGCTTGCTCGTGACTAGCGGAAACACCGGGGAGCTGTTTTTT. Its protein product is CASSLLVTSGNTGELFF.

V gene TRBV15 combines with J gene TRBJ2-2; TRBD2 is a possible D gene (6 bases). V gave up 1 base and J gave up 5 bases, with 8 bases separating them. The CDR3 is made up of 14 amino acids. Per the germline V gene, CDR1 is LNHNV and CDR2 is YYDKDF (reference sequence). CDR3 sequence (DNA): TGTGCCACCAGCAGAGGGGACTTTACCGGGGAGCTGTTTTTT. Its translation is CATSRGDFTGELFF.

The table lists this clone with a few counts. The chain joins TRBV28 to TRBJ2-2; maybe TRBD2 (5 bases). With 4 bases removed from V and 11 bases from J, the gap between germline ends came to 29 bases. The germline gives CDR1 MDHEN, CDR2 SYDVKM. This CDR3 spans 18 amino acids. The CDR3 protein is CASSSPGGSRNTGLELFF. CDR3 sequence (DNA): TGTGCCAGCAGTTCCCCCGGAGGCTCACGGAACACCGGGTTAGAGCTGTTTTTT. Based on the CDR3 plus reference TRBV28 and TRBJ2-2, the full variable domain is DVKVTQSSRYLVKRTGEKVFLECVQDMDHENMFWYRQDPGLGLRLIYFSYDVKMKEKGDIPEGYSVSREKKERFSLILESASTNQTSMYLCASSSPGGSRNTGLELFFGEGSRLTVL.

The chain employs TRBV4-1 and TRBJ1-1; tentative D call: TRBD1 (5 bases). CDR1 is MGHRA and CDR2 is YSYEKL in the germline V gene. The CDR3 loop spans 15 amino acids. The V and J ends lost 0 bases and 5 bases respectively, with 13 bases between them. In nucleotides, the CDR3 is TGCGCCAGCAGCCAAGAACAGGAGGGGAGGACTGAAGCTTTCTTT. Its translation is CASSQEQEGRTEAFF.

The genes are TRBV24-1 and TRBJ2-2; D is unresolved. CDR3 length: 12 residues. The V and J ends lost 4 bases and 8 bases respectively, with 7 bases between them. Germline V gene data show CDR1 as KGHDR and CDR2 as SFDVKD. CDR3 DNA: TGTGCCACCAGTGAGGGCAGGGGGGAGCTGTTTTTT. As protein: CATSEGRGELFF.